A selection of T cell receptor beta chains follows, all from one sample in a study of post-analysis software for immune sequencing data. TCRdb recomputed calls from the PCR reads with MiXCR, one row per CDR3 protein. The data contain more than 450,000 distinct CDR3 sequences, about 44% of them seen just once; the ten biggest clones take up around 1.7%. The sample taken for sequencing was blood. These receptors all come from a girl aged 5-17 years with multiple sclerosis. Both conserved end residues are part of each CDR3. A D gene is named only where the DNA matches it firmly. The listing skips clone size in some rows; elsewhere it reads once, few, many or a size class.

.	TRBV7-9	TRBJ1-1	.	12	CASSWWVAEAFF
.	TRBV7-2	TRBJ2-2	TRBD1	15	CASSIAGTGAGELFF
.	TRBV5-1	TRBJ1-1	.	17	CASRAMIGGAVSTEAFF
few	TRBV20-1	TRBJ2-1	.	11	CGLGPYNEQFF
.	TRBV6-5	TRBJ1-5	.	16	CASSYSRVEGNQPQHF
few	TRBV11-3	TRBJ1-2	TRBD1	16	CASSSTWDRDNYGYTF
few	TRBV6-2/TRBV6-3	TRBJ2-3	TRBD2	16	CASSPGTSVVLDTQYF
many	TRBV20-1	TRBJ2-7	TRBD1	15	CSFGGTGARAYEQYF
few	TRBV20-1	.	TRBD2	16	CSATGTSGRSSYEQYF
.	TRBV12-3/TRBV12-4	TRBJ2-7	.	13	CASNLDSSYEQYF
.	TRBV25-1	TRBJ2-3	.	15	CASSAVTGLTDTQYF
.	TRBV10-3	TRBJ2-7	TRBD2	19	CAISGGGLAGVSGSYEQYF
.	TRBV5-1	TRBJ2-1	.	16	CASSLYSGTNYNEQFF
few	TRBV13	TRBJ2-7	TRBD2	15	CASSTRLAGIDEQYF
.	TRBV25-1	TRBJ2-7	.	14	CASSPGLLGYEQYF
few	TRBV12-3/TRBV12-4	TRBJ2-3	TRBD2	14	CASSATSGTDTQYF
once	TRBV6-2/TRBV6-3	TRBJ2-1	.	15	CASSYSMWGSDEQFF
.	TRBV3-1	TRBJ2-3	.	17	CASSQDIWGAHTDTQYF
.	TRBV11-3	TRBJ1-1	.	13	CASSVRGGVEAFF
.	TRBV2	TRBJ2-1	.	14	CAFRVASSYNEQFF
.	TRBV7-9	TRBJ1-6	.	15	CASTAVDSNNSPLHF
.	TRBV7-2	TRBJ1-5	.	14	CASSPPNRNQPQHF
.	TRBV4-1	TRBJ2-3	TRBD1	17	CASSQTGTASYEDTQYF
.	TRBV14	TRBJ1-1	TRBD1	16	CASSQGQDRDDGEAFF
.	TRBV7-2	TRBJ2-7	TRBD2	15	CAGSLAGPSSYEQYF
.	TRBV24-1	.	.	11	CATSRGRTQYF
.	TRBV6-5	.	.	15	CASSYSQGPSYEQFF
.	TRBV10-3	TRBJ2-7	.	15	CAISDEGTGMDEQYF
few	TRBV7-9	TRBJ2-5	.	12	CASTLIPETQYF
many	TRBV7-8	TRBJ2-5	.	15	CASSLGAVTGETQYF
.	TRBV28	.	.	16	CASSLLKGGSYNEQYF
many	TRBV12-3/TRBV12-4	TRBJ2-4	TRBD1	16	CASRNGQGWAKNIQYF
few	TRBV29-1	TRBJ2-1	TRBD2	15	CSVERGTSGAKEQFF
few	TRBV3-1	TRBJ2-3	.	14	CASSQGWLTDTQYF
.	TRBV5-1	TRBJ2-5	.	15	CASSPPMRGGETQYF
few	TRBV20-1	TRBJ2-4	.	15	CSVIFGGPGENIQYF
.	TRBV6-5	TRBJ1-1	TRBD1	15	CASSYSLGTADEAFF
.	TRBV12-3/TRBV12-4	TRBJ2-6	.	16	CASSFGGFSGANVLTF
.	TRBV19	TRBJ2-5	.	15	CASKKGGSPGETQYF
.	TRBV12-3/TRBV12-4	TRBJ2-5	TRBD2	15	CASSHKGAGAETQYF
.	TRBV27	TRBJ1-6	.	18	CASSLPRIGSSYNSPLHF
.	TRBV12-3/TRBV12-4	TRBJ2-7	TRBD1	16	CASSRTTGGQGGEQYF
.	TRBV20-1	TRBJ1-4	.	12	CSASEGAGKLFF